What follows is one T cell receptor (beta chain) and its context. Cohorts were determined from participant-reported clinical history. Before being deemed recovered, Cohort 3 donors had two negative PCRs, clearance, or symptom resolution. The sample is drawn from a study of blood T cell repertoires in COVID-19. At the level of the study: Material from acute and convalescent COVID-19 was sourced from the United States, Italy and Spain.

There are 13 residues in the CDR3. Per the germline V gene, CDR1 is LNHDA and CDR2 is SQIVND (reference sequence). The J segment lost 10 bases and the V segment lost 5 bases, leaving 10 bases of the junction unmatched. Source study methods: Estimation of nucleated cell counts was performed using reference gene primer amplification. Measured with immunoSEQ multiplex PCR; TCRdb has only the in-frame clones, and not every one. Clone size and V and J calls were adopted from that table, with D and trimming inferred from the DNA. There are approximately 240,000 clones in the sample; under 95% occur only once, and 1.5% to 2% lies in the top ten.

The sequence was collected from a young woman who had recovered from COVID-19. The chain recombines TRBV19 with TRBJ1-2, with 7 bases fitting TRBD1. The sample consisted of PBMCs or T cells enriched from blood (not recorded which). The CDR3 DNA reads TGTGCCAGTAGTGCGGACAGGTTCATCGACTACACCTTC. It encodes CASSADRFIDYTF.